The rows below give T cell receptor beta chains drawn from one sample of a study of OX40 agonist ivuxolimab in advanced cancers. Data came from immunoSEQ multiplex PCR; TCRdb stores just in-frame clones and leaves some out. The sample has roughly 150,000 clones; around 94% are singletons. Source: CD4+ or CD8+ T cells sorted from blood, taken in a trial of the OX40 agonist ivuxolimab. These receptors came from an adult with an advanced solid tumor such as melanoma, head and neck, liver or kidney cancer. Both conserved end residues are part of each CDR3. The D gene is left open where the match is weak. Clone size is given for some rows only: seen once, a few or many times, or a class if the clone is expanded.

V gene	J gene	CDR3 length	D gene	clone size	CDR3 DNA	CDR3 protein
TRBV11-3	TRBJ1-1	14	NA	NA	TGTGCCAGCAGCTTAACACCAGGAACTACTGAAGCTTTCTTT	CASSLTPGTTEAFF
TRBV7-9	TRBJ2-7	12	NA	NA	TGTGCCAGCAGCCCCACTACCTACGAGCAGTACTTC	CASSPTTYEQYF
TRBV6-4	TRBJ1-5	17	TRBD1	once	TGTGCCAGCGGGTCTGGGACAGGGGAAAATAGCAATCAGCCCCAGCATTTT	CASGSGTGENSNQPQHF
TRBV23-1	TRBJ1-5	17	NA	NA	TGCGCCAGCAGTCAACGGAAGGTGGACAGCTCGAATCAGCCCCAGCATTTT	CASSQRKVDSSNQPQHF
TRBV28	TRBJ1-2	16	TRBD1	NA	TGTGCCAGCAGTTTTGGGCGGTGGACAGGACACTATGGCTACACCTTC	CASSFGRWTGHYGYTF
TRBV6-5	TRBJ2-3	15	NA	NA	TGTGCCAGCAGTTACTCGACCGTTAGGGCAGATACGCAGTATTTT	CASSYSTVRADTQYF
TRBV6-1	TRBJ1-4	15	NA	NA	TGTGCCAGCAGTGCCCGGGACTTTGGAAATGAAAAACTGTTTTTT	CASSARDFGNEKLFF
TRBV11-1	TRBJ1-1	16	NA	NA	TGTGCCAGCAGCCCAGCCGGACACCGTCTGAACACTGAAGCTTTCTTT	CASSPAGHRLNTEAFF
TRBV11-1	TRBJ2-4	17	TRBD2	NA	TGTGCCAGCAGCCCCCCTCGGGGGGGGTCAGCCAAAAACATTCAGTACTTC	CASSPPRGGSAKNIQYF
TRBV10-3	TRBJ1-5	15	NA	NA	TGTGCCATCAGCCCCGGGGACGGTAGCAATCAGCCCCAGCATTTT	CAISPGDGSNQPQHF
TRBV5-1	TRBJ2-7	13	NA	NA	TGCGCCAGCAGCTTGGAACAGGTAGCCGAGCAGTACTTC	CASSLEQVAEQYF
TRBV5-6	TRBJ2-1	16	TRBD2	NA	TGTGCCAGCAGCCCACGGGTTTTAGCGGGAAGCAATGAGCAGTTCTTC	CASSPRVLAGSNEQFF
TRBV10-3	TRBJ1-5	17	NA	NA	TGTGCCATCAGTGAGAGAAGGACGGTAAATAGCAATCAGCCCCAGCATTTT	CAISERRTVNSNQPQHF
TRBV6-5	TRBJ1-1	15	NA	NA	TGTGCCAGCAGGGGCAGCTCCCAATTTCGGACTGAAGCTTTCTTT	CASRGSSQFRTEAFF
TRBV19	TRBJ1-2	15	TRBD1	NA	TGTGCCAGTAAGGAGGAGGGGACAGCGATCTATGGCTACACCTTC	CASKEEGTAIYGYTF
TRBV11-2	TRBJ2-5	13	NA	NA	TGTGCCAGCCGGCAGAACGCGGTGGAGACCCAGTACTTC	CASRQNAVETQYF
TRBV6-5	TRBJ2-7	14	NA	NA	TGTGCCAGCCGAACCCAGGGGGGATACTACGAGCAGTACTTC	CASRTQGGYYEQYF
TRBV7-6	TRBJ2-5	14	NA	NA	TGTGCCAGCAGCCTTACTTCCTCGGGGGAGACCCAGTACTTC	CASSLTSSGETQYF
TRBV11-3	TRBJ2-1	13	NA	NA	TGTGCCAGCAGCTTAGGGCCTGTCAATGAGCAGTTCTTC	CASSLGPVNEQFF
TRBV11-1	TRBJ2-1	15	TRBD2	NA	TGTGCCAGCAGCTTAGCGACTAGCGGGTGGAATGAGCAGTTCTTC	CASSLATSGWNEQFF
TRBV7-9	TRBJ2-1	14	NA	NA	TGTGCCAGCAGCTTACGGGGGGCGGACAATGAGCAGTTCTTC	CASSLRGADNEQFF
TRBV6-1	TRBJ1-1	14	NA	NA	TGTGCCAGCACCCGTAGCACAGGGTACACTGAAGCTTTCTTT	CASTRSTGYTEAFF
TRBV11-1	TRBJ1-1	14	NA	NA	TGTGCCAGCAGCTTAGTGGGCACGAACACTGAAGCTTTCTTT	CASSLVGTNTEAFF
TRBV7-9	TRBJ2-7	15	NA	NA	TGTGCCAGCAGGCTTGGGGCAGGGGTCTCCTACGAGCAGTACTTC	CASRLGAGVSYEQYF
TRBV6-1	TRBJ2-7	10	NA	NA	TGTGCCAGCAGGTTCTACGAGCAGTACTTC	CASRFYEQYF
TRBV19	TRBJ1-5	12	NA	once	TGTGCCAGTAGTACCCCCCCCCAGCCCCAGCATTTT	CASSTPPQPQHF
TRBV11-2	TRBJ1-6	15	NA	NA	TGTGCCAGCAGCCAGCTCTCGACAGGACCTATCCCCCTCCACTTT	CASSQLSTGPIPLHF
TRBV29-1	TRBJ2-7	13	TRBD1	NA	TGCAGCGTTGAAGCGGACAGGGATGGCGAGCAGTACTTC	CSVEADRDGEQYF
TRBV9	TRBJ1-6	17	TRBD1	NA	TGTGCCAGCAGCTCCCGGACAGGGTCCTCCTATAATTCACCCCTCCACTTT	CASSSRTGSSYNSPLHF
TRBV19	TRBJ1-2	14	TRBD1	NA	TGTGCCAGTAGCTCCTCGGGACAGGACTATGGCTACACCTTC	CASSSSGQDYGYTF
TRBV28	TRBJ2-7	14	NA	NA	TGTGCCAGCACCTCAGGGCTTCCCATCTACGAGCAGTACTTC	CASTSGLPIYEQYF
TRBV7-2	TRBJ2-7	14	TRBD1	NA	TGTGCCAGCAGTCCGGGACAGGGGGCCTACGAGCAGTACTTC	CASSPGQGAYEQYF
TRBV11-2	TRBJ1-1	15	NA	NA	TGTGCCAGCAGCTTAGGGGACAACATGAACACTGAAGCTTTCTTT	CASSLGDNMNTEAFF
TRBV6-5	TRBJ1-2	14	TRBD1	NA	TGTGCCAGCAGTTACTCGCAGGGGGCGCGTGGCTACACCTTC	CASSYSQGARGYTF
TRBV11-3	TRBJ2-3	17	NA	few	TGTGCCAGCAGCTTAGGGGGGCACGGAGTCGGCACAGATACGCAGTATTTT	CASSLGGHGVGTDTQYF
TRBV9	TRBJ2-7	14	NA	NA	TGTGCCAGCAGCGTAACGGGGTCCTCCTACGAGCAGTACTTC	CASSVTGSSYEQYF
TRBV5-1	TRBJ2-3	16	TRBD2	NA	TGCGCCAGCAGCCCCGGGACTAGCGGGGGCACAGATACGCAGTATTTT	CASSPGTSGGTDTQYF
TRBV4-3	TRBJ1-2	15	NA	NA	TGCGCCAGCAGCCCCGGCATCGCCCGAGCTATTGGCTACACCTTC	CASSPGIARAIGYTF
TRBV6-5	TRBJ2-7	15	TRBD1	once	TGTGCCAGCAGTTACGGGACAGAAGAAACCTACGAGCAGTACTTC	CASSYGTEETYEQYF
TRBV2	TRBJ1-6	12	NA	NA	TGTGCCAGCAGTGAAGCGGCCTCACCCCTCCACTTT	CASSEAASPLHF
TRBV9	TRBJ1-2	15	NA	NA	TGTGCCAGCAGCGCCCGAGGGGTGGGGGCGGATGGCTACACCTTC	CASSARGVGADGYTF
TRBV10-3	TRBJ2-7	15	TRBD2	NA	TGTGCCATCAGCTATGGACTAGCGGGAGCGAACGAGCAGTACTTC	CAISYGLAGANEQYF
TRBV19	TRBJ1-5	13	NA	NA	TGTGCCAGTAGATGGAGGGGCAATCAGCCCCAGCATTTT	CASRWRGNQPQHF
TRBV9	TRBJ2-4	15	NA	NA	TGTGCCAGCAGCGTAGGGGCCGTAGCCAAAAACATTCAGTACTTC	CASSVGAVAKNIQYF
TRBV19	TRBJ1-5	15	TRBD1	once	TGTGCCAGTAGTCCGGACAGGGCGAGCAATCAGCCCCAGCATTTT	CASSPDRASNQPQHF